This is a list of T cell receptor beta chains from one sample in a study of blood T cell repertoires in COVID-19. Clones were sequenced by immunoSEQ multiplex PCR, and TCRdb holds only the in-frame ones, with some missing. This table has 250,000 or so clones, 80% to 90% appearing once. The sequenced sample was peripheral blood. The origin of the receptors is a man in his forties who had recovered from COVID-19. The CDR3 runs from the conserved cysteine through the conserved F or W. D genes are given only for firm matches. Only part of the rows carry a size: once, few, many, or a class if the clone is expanded.

j_call: TRBJ2-3
d_call: .
clone_size: .
v_call: TRBV6-5
cdr3_aa: CASSPTEGDTDTQYF
cdr3_nt: TGTGCCAGCAGTCCAACAGAGGGAGACACAGATACGCAGTATTTT

j_call: TRBJ1-6
d_call: .
clone_size: .
v_call: TRBV11-3
cdr3_aa: CASSAGTVPSPLHF
cdr3_nt: TGTGCCAGCAGCGCCGGGACTGTGCCTTCACCCCTCCACTTT

j_call: TRBJ2-6
d_call: TRBD2
clone_size: .
v_call: TRBV5-1
cdr3_aa: CASSREASGANVLTF
cdr3_nt: TGCGCCAGCAGCCGGGAGGCCTCTGGGGCCAACGTCCTGACTTTC

j_call: TRBJ2-1
d_call: TRBD2
clone_size: .
v_call: TRBV27
cdr3_aa: CASSHSSGQQFF
cdr3_nt: TGTGCCAGCAGTCATTCTAGCGGCCAGCAGTTCTTC

j_call: TRBJ2-5
d_call: .
clone_size: once
v_call: TRBV19
cdr3_aa: CASSIALAGETQYF
cdr3_nt: TGTGCCAGTAGTATAGCCCTAGCCGGTGAGACCCAGTACTTC

j_call: TRBJ2-5
d_call: TRBD1
clone_size: few
v_call: TRBV3-1/TRBV3-2
cdr3_aa: CASSHRDRGETQYF
cdr3_nt: TGTGCCAGCAGCCACCGGGACAGGGGGGAGACCCAGTACTTC

j_call: TRBJ2-1
d_call: TRBD2
clone_size: .
v_call: TRBV7-2
cdr3_aa: CASSLARGGYNEQFF
cdr3_nt: TGTGCCAGCAGCTTAGCGCGCGGGGGATACAATGAGCAGTTCTTC

j_call: TRBJ2-7
d_call: TRBD2
clone_size: .
v_call: TRBV7-6
cdr3_aa: CASSLGPPGGSYEQYF
cdr3_nt: TGTGCCAGCAGCTTAGGGCCCCCGGGGGGTTCCTACGAGCAGTACTTC

j_call: TRBJ2-7
d_call: .
clone_size: .
v_call: TRBV7-2
cdr3_aa: CASSLSAASSSYEQYF
cdr3_nt: TGTGCCAGCAGCTTAAGCGCAGCCTCGAGCTCCTACGAGCAGTACTTC

j_call: TRBJ2-2
d_call: TRBD2
clone_size: .
v_call: TRBV24-1
cdr3_aa: CATSDSHRGDAGELFF
cdr3_nt: TGTGCCACCAGTGATTCCCACCGGGGGGACGCCGGGGAGCTGTTTTTT

j_call: TRBJ2-3
d_call: TRBD2
clone_size: once
v_call: TRBV19
cdr3_aa: CASSSIYRGRGTDTQYF
cdr3_nt: TGTGCCAGTAGTAGCATCTATCGCGGGAGGGGTACAGATACGCAGTATTTT

j_call: TRBJ1-2
d_call: TRBD1
clone_size: .
v_call: TRBV7-2
cdr3_aa: CASSQDPGGGGYTF
cdr3_nt: TGTGCCAGCAGCCAGGACCCAGGGGGTGGTGGCTACACCTTC

j_call: TRBJ1-1
d_call: .
clone_size: .
v_call: TRBV11-2
cdr3_aa: CASSLVRGNTEAFF
cdr3_nt: TGTGCCAGCAGCTTAGTTAGGGGAAACACTGAAGCTTTCTTT

j_call: TRBJ2-1
d_call: .
clone_size: .
v_call: TRBV19
cdr3_aa: CATKRGQSSYNEQFF
cdr3_nt: TGTGCCACGAAACGAGGACAGAGCTCCTACAATGAGCAGTTCTTC

j_call: TRBJ1-5
d_call: .
clone_size: .
v_call: TRBV7-2
cdr3_aa: CASSFSGQPQHF
cdr3_nt: TGTGCCAGCAGCTTTTCGGGTCAGCCCCAGCATTTT

j_call: TRBJ2-1
d_call: .
clone_size: .
v_call: TRBV4-3
cdr3_aa: CASSQAPREGANEQFF
cdr3_nt: TGCGCCAGCAGCCAAGCCCCCCGGGAGGGGGCAAATGAGCAGTTCTTC

j_call: TRBJ2-5
d_call: .
clone_size: .
v_call: TRBV5-1
cdr3_aa: CASRTEETQYF
cdr3_nt: TGCGCCAGCAGGACAGAAGAGACCCAGTACTTC

j_call: TRBJ1-1
d_call: TRBD1
clone_size: .
v_call: TRBV7-2
cdr3_aa: CASSPGQLNTEAFF
cdr3_nt: TGTGCCAGCAGTCCGGGACAGTTGAACACTGAAGCTTTCTTT

j_call: TRBJ2-3
d_call: .
clone_size: .
v_call: TRBV2
cdr3_aa: CASTREDTQYF
cdr3_nt: TGTGCCAGCACCCGGGAAGATACGCAGTATTTT

j_call: TRBJ1-5
d_call: .
clone_size: .
v_call: TRBV5-1
cdr3_aa: CASSLQGSPNQPQHF
cdr3_nt: TGCGCCAGCAGCCTTCAGGGGAGTCCCAATCAGCCCCAGCATTTT

j_call: TRBJ2-7
d_call: TRBD1
clone_size: once
v_call: TRBV11-3
cdr3_aa: CASSWDRGVYEQYF
cdr3_nt: TGTGCCAGCAGCTGGGACAGGGGAGTCTACGAGCAGTACTTC

j_call: TRBJ2-4
d_call: .
clone_size: .
v_call: TRBV4-3
cdr3_aa: CASSQGRSPNIQYF
cdr3_nt: TGCGCCAGCAGCCAAGGCCGGAGTCCGAACATTCAGTACTTC